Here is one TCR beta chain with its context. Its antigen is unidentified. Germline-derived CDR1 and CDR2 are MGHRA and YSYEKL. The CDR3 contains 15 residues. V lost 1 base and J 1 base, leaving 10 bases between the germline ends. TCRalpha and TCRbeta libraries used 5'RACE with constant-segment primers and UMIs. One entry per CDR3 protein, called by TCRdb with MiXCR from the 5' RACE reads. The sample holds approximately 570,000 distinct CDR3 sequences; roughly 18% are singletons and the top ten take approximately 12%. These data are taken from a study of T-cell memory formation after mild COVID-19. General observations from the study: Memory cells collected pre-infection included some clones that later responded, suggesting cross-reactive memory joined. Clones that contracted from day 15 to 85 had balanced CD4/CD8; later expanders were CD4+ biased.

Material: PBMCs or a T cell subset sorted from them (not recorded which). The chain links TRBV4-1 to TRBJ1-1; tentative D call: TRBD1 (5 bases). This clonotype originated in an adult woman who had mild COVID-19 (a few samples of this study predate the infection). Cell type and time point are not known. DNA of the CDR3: TGCGCCAGCAGCCAAGTCCTCCAGGGGAACACTGAAGCTTTCTTT. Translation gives CASSQVLQGNTEAFF.